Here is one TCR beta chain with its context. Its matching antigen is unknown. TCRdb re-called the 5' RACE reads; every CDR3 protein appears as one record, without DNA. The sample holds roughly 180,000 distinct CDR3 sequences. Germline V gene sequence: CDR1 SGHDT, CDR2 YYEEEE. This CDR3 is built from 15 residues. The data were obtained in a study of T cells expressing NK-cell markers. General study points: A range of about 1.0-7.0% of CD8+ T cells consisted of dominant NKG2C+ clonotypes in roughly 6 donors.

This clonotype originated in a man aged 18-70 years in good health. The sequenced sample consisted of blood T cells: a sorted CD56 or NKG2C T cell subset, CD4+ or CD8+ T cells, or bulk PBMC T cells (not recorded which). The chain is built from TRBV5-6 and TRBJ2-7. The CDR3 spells CASSPNQWSSYEQYF.